One and the same sample provided the 26 T cell receptor beta chains below, sequenced in a study of T-cell reconstitution after alpha-beta-depleted transplantation in children. The library targeted TCRbeta and was prepared with unique molecular identifiers. TCRdb processed the PCR reads anew with MiXCR; each CDR3 protein has one entry. The sample lists 73,000 or so distinct CDR3 sequences; roughly 5.2% were seen once. The sample was PBMCs, mostly from graft donor cells, taken 180 days after TCRalphabeta/CD19-depleted stem cell transplant. The origin of the receptors is a boy under two years old who had a stem cell transplant for acute myeloid leukemia, so the T cells may come from the graft donor.

This clonotype has a count of ten or more. The chain links TRBV5-1 to TRBJ2-3; D is ambiguous. The CDR3 consists of 14 residues. CDR1 and CDR2 (germline): SGHRS, YFSETQ. V was shortened by 5 bases and J by 4 bases, with 14 bases between the two germline ends. In DNA, the CDR3 is TGCGCCAGCAGTGAGGTGCCGAACCCAGATACGCAGTATTTT. It codes for CASSEVPNPDTQYF.

The table lists this clonotype with many counts. The CDR3 spells CASSTFRGVAYGYTF. The CDR3 coding sequence is TGTGCCAGCTCTACGTTTCGAGGGGTGGCCTATGGCTACACCTTC. This chain links TRBV18 with TRBJ1-2, with D possibly TRBD1 on 5 matching bases. The CDR3 length is 15 residues. V lost 6 bases, J lost 4 bases, and 18 bases lay in between. CDR1 is KGHSH, CDR2 LQKENI, per germline.

Many counts were recorded for this clonotype. The gene calls are TRBV5-5 and TRBJ1-1; 7 nucleotides align to TRBD1. V trimming: 4 bases; J trimming: 1 base; junction bases outside the gene matches: 7. Germline CDR1 is SGHKS and CDR2 is YYEKEE (reference sequence). The CDR3 has 15 residues. The CDR3 protein is CASSPGTVPNTEAFF. The CDR3, as DNA: TGTGCCAGCAGCCCGGGGACAGTCCCGAACACTGAAGCTTTCTTT.

This clonotype was recorded once. This sequence joins TRBV15 and TRBJ1-5; D is unresolved. The germline V and J ends were trimmed by 1 base and 1 base, with 5 bases remaining between them. CDR3 length: 14 residues. The germline gives CDR1 LNHNV, CDR2 YYDKDF (reference sequence). The CDR3 loop is CATSRVHSNQPQHF. The DNA of the CDR3 is TGTGCCACCAGCAGAGTTCACAGCAATCAGCCCCAGCATTTT.

This clonotype was detected a few times. At one end, the junction sequence differs from germline, possibly due to a read error. The V call is TRBV5-4, the J call TRBJ2-1; possibly TRBD1 or TRBD2 for D (5 bases each). Germline V lookup: CDR1 SGHNT, CDR2 YYREEE (reference sequence). The CDR3 length is 16 residues. Here the CDR3 reads CASSLGTASSYNEQFF. The CDR3 nucleotides read TGTGCCAGCAGCCTCGGGACCGCGAGCTCCTACAATGAGCAATTCTTC.

This clonotype occurred many times. This rearrangement joins TRBV15 to TRBJ2-1; TRBD2 agrees at 11 bases. CDR1 is LNHNV and CDR2 is YYDKDF in the germline V gene (reference sequence). The CDR3 loop spans 18 amino acids. The trim removed 2 bases at V and 6 bases at J, leaving 12 bases unmatched. CDR3 amino acids: CATSRKVLIAGGPNEQFF. CDR3 bases: TGTGCCACCAGCAGAAAGGTGTTAATAGCGGGGGGGCCCAATGAGCAGTTCTTC.

This clonotype was seen repeatedly, ten times or more. The V gene is TRBV11-2, the J gene TRBJ2-5; no reliable D call. Trimming removed 3 bases at V and 3 bases at J, with 17 bases between. This CDR3 is built from 16 residues. Looked up from germline, CDR1 is SGHAT and CDR2 is FQNNGV. CDR3 nucleotide sequence: TGTGCCAGCAGCTTCTTATATGGGCTTGGGGAAGAGACCCAGTACTTC. Amino acid sequence: CASSFLYGLGEETQYF.

This clonotype occurred many times. This chain uses TRBV3-1 with TRBJ2-7; D possibly uses TRBD1 or TRBD2 (5 bases each). CDR3 size: 14 residues. Trimming cost V 0 bases and J 3 bases, with 9 bases left between them. Looked up from germline, CDR1 is LGHDT and CDR2 is YNNKEL (reference sequence). CDR3 nucleotides: TGTGCCAGCAGCCAAGACTCGGGGCGCTACGAGCAGTACTTC. The encoded protein is CASSQDSGRYEQYF.

This clonotype was counted at least ten times. This rearrangement joins TRBV11-2 to TRBJ1-1; 7 bases are a match to TRBD1. J lost 6 bases, V lost 2 bases, and 9 bases had no gene match. The CDR3 length is 15 residues. Germline-derived CDR1 and CDR2 are SGHAT and FQNNGV. Here the CDR3 reads CASSLTAGGMAEAFF. The CDR3 DNA reads TGTGCCAGCAGCTTAACCGCAGGGGGGATGGCTGAAGCTTTCTTT.

This clonotype was observed many times. The rearrangement uses TRBV3-1 and TRBJ2-2; no clear D. The CDR3 spans 13 residues. Trimming cost V 1 base and J 4 bases, with 4 bases left between them. CDR1 and CDR2 (germline): LGHDT, YNNKEL (reference sequence). As DNA, the CDR3 is TGTGCCAGCAGCCAAGTACGCACCGGGGAGCTGTTTTTT. Protein: CASSQVRTGELFF.

This clonotype was counted ten times or more. The chain couples TRBV6-5 to TRBJ2-5, with D maybe TRBD2 (5 bases). Trimming took 2 bases from V and 2 from J, leaving 12 bases between them. The CDR3 is 15 amino acids. From germline, CDR1 is MNHEY and CDR2 SVGAGI. This CDR3 is CASSYVASTQETQYF. The DNA for the CDR3 is TGTGCCAGCAGTTACGTGGCTAGCACTCAAGAGACCCAGTACTTC.

This clonotype was observed at least ten times. The J gene is TRBJ2-2, the V gene TRBV12-3 or TRBV12-4, with a tentative D call TRBD1 (5 bases). Trimming removed 6 bases at V and 14 bases at J, with 16 bases between. This CDR3 contains 12 residues. Here the CDR3 DNA reads TGTGCCAGCAGCTTGACAGTTATGGATCTGTTTTTT. Translation: CASSLTVMDLFF.

This clonotype was recorded at least ten times. The chain joins TRBV29-1 to TRBJ1-5; D is possibly TRBD1 (5 bases). Trimming pared 4 bases from V and 3 bases from J, leaving 7 bases between. The germline gives CDR1 SQVTM, CDR2 ANQGSEA. The CDR3 sequence is 12 residues long. The CDR3 bases are TGCAGCGTTGTAGGGGACAATCAGCCCCAGCATTTT. This gives the protein CSVVGDNQPQHF. Drawing the rest from reference TRBV29-1 and TRBJ1-5, the complete variable domain is SAVISQKPSRDICQRGTSLTIQCQVDSQVTMMFWYRQQPGQSLTLIATANQGSEATYESGFVIDKFPISRPNLTFSTLTVSNMSPEDSSIYLCSVVGDNQPQHFGDGTRLSIL.

This clonotype occurred many times. The genes are TRBV9 and TRBJ2-2, with 8 positions matching TRBD2. Trimming took 3 bases from V and 2 from J; bases not matched to a gene: 9. There are 17 residues in the CDR3. CDR1 SGDLS and CDR2 YYNGEE come from the germline V gene. In DNA form, the CDR3 reads TGTGCCAGCAGCGGGCTAGCGGGTTTAGCAAACACCGGGGAGCTGTTTTTT. Its protein is CASSGLAGLANTGELFF.

This clonotype was recorded many times. The J gene is TRBJ1-4, the V gene TRBV6-5; 11 bases are shared with TRBD1. The germline V gene has CDR1 MNHEY and CDR2 SVGAGI. CDR3 length equals 16 residues. The V segment lost 0 bases and the J segment 6 bases; nucleotides outside the gene matches: 3. The CDR3 sequence is CASSYSRTGGHEKLFF. The CDR3 DNA follows: TGTGCCAGCAGTTACTCCCGGACAGGGGGCCATGAAAAACTGTTTTTT.

This clonotype came up many times. V gene TRBV7-9 combines with J gene TRBJ2-5, with D unresolved. V was shortened by 0 bases and J by 4 bases, with 9 bases between the two germline ends. This CDR3 has 14 amino acids. Germline CDR1 reads SEHNR; CDR2 reads FQNEAQ (reference sequence). DNA of the CDR3: TGTGCCAGCAGCTTAGCGGGGTCGGGAGAGACCCAGTACTTC. Translated, it gives CASSLAGSGETQYF.

As for this clonotype: Being one base from a much bigger clone, this may be a read error. The chain joins TRBV4-2 to TRBJ2-4, with D possibly matching TRBD1 (5 bases). This CDR3 is 16 amino acids long. Germline-derived CDR1 and CDR2 are LGHNA and YNFKEQ. CDR3 DNA: TGTGCCAGCACCCAAGTGGGGCAGGGAGCCAAAAACATTCAGTACTTC. Translation gives CASTQVGQGAKNIQYF.

This clonotype was picked up many times. The DNA for the CDR3 is TGTGCCAGCAGCCCTACAGGGGGCCATCAGCCCCAGCATTTT. As protein: CASSPTGGHQPQHF. This chain joins TRBV28 and TRBJ1-5; 9 nucleotides line up with TRBD1. Germline CDR1 is MDHEN and CDR2 is SYDVKM. The length of the CDR3 is 14 residues. V lost 6 bases, J lost 5 bases, and 5 bases stayed unmatched.

This clonotype came up many times. The chain is built from TRBV29-1 and TRBJ1-4; 7 bases line up with TRBD1. CDR3 length: 13 amino acids. Trimming removed 5 bases from V and 7 bases from J; junction bases left unmatched: 7. Germline V CDR1 and CDR2: SQVTM, ANQGSEA. CDR3: CSVRQGGGEKLFF. The CDR3 coding sequence is TGCAGCGTTAGGCAGGGGGGCGGTGAAAAACTGTTTTTT.

The chain combines TRBV7-6 with TRBJ2-1, with TRBD1 matching 8 bases. After removal of 5 bases from V and 8 bases from J, the junction contained 20 bases not matched to a gene. Germline-derived CDR1 and CDR2 are SGHVS and FNYEAQ. This CDR3 comprises 18 residues. The CDR3 sequence: CASSPPQSGQGGIYEQFF. Written as DNA, the CDR3 is TGTGCCAGCAGCCCCCCCCAGTCAGGACAGGGTGGGATCTATGAGCAGTTCTTC.

This chain connects TRBV20-1 to TRBJ2-5; no definite D call. Germline values: CDR1 DFQATT, CDR2 SNEGSKA (reference sequence). Trimming took 7 bases from V and 1 from J, leaving 10 bases between them. The CDR3 is 12 residues long. CDR3 DNA sequence: TGCAGTGGCCGACGGATCCAAGAGACCCAGTACTTC. Translating it yields CSGRRIQETQYF.

This clonotype occurred many times. The CDR3: CASSDGVMNTEAFF. CDR3 DNA sequence: TGCGCCAGCAGTGATGGGGTTATGAACACTGAAGCTTTCTTT. The genes are TRBV10-2 and TRBJ1-1; no clear D gene. The CDR3 is 14 residues long. Trimming took 3 bases from V and 0 from J, leaving 8 bases between them. CDR1 WSHSY and CDR2 SAAADI come from the germline V gene.

In this sample, this clonotype turned up many times. This chain uses TRBV12-3 or TRBV12-4 with TRBJ2-2; no reliable D call. Trimming stripped 4 bases from V and 4 bases from J, with 10 bases between. This CDR3 comprises 14 residues. CDR3 in DNA: TGTGCCAGCAGTTCCAGGCGCGGCACCGGGGAGCTGTTTTTT. It yields the protein CASSSRRGTGELFF.

This clonotype was recorded many times. The V gene is TRBV5-1, the J gene TRBJ2-5; possibly TRBD2 for D (6 bases). Germline CDR1 is SGHRS and CDR2 is YFSETQ. The ends were cut back, 5 bases at V and 1 base at J, with 12 bases in the middle. The length of the CDR3 is 14 residues. CDR3 nucleotides: TGCGCCAGCAGTCCCCTAGCGACCCAAGAGACCCAGTACTTC. This gives the protein CASSPLATQETQYF. Together with reference TRBV5-1 and TRBJ2-5, the CDR3 gives the full variable domain: KAGVTQTPRYLIKTRGQQVTLSCSPISGHRSVSWYQQTPGQGLQFLFEYFSETQRNKGNFPGRFSGRQFSNSRSEMNVSTLELGDSALYLCASSPLATQETQYFGPGTRLLVL.

This chain uses TRBV24-1 with TRBJ2-2, with a weak D call TRBD1 (6 bases). Germline V gives CDR1 KGHDR, CDR2 SFDVKD. V dropped 5 bases and J dropped 3 bases, with 12 bases sitting between them. The CDR3 runs to 15 residues. CDR3 sequence reads: CATSAPGHDTGELFF. In DNA, the CDR3 is TGTGCCACCAGTGCCCCGGGACACGACACCGGGGAGCTGTTTTTT.

This clonotype was picked up many times. The CDR3 sequence is CASNLPTSGANVLTF. The CDR3 bases are TGTGCCAGCAATCTCCCGACCTCTGGGGCCAACGTCCTGACTTTC. The chain is built from TRBV9 and TRBJ2-6; D unclear. V was pared by 6 bases and J by 0 bases, with 10 bases between. The length of the CDR3 is 15 residues. CDR1 and CDR2 (germline): SGDLS, YYNGEE.